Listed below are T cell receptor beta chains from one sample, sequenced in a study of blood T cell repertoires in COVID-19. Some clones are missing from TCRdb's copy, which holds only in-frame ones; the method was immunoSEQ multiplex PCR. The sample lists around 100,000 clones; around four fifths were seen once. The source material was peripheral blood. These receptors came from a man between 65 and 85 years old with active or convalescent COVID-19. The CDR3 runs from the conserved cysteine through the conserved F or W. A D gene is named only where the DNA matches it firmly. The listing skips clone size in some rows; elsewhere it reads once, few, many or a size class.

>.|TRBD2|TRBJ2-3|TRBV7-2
TGTGCCAGCAGCTTACTAGCGGGGGGCGGAGATACGCAGTATTTT
CASSLLAGGGDTQYF
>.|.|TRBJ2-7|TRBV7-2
TGTGCCAGCAGCTCCCGGGAATGGGGAAATTACGAGCAGTACTTC
CASSSREWGNYEQYF
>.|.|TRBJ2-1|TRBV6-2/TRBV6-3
TGTGCCAGCAGTTACTCGCGGAGTGGCGGAGCCTACAATGAGCAGTTCTTC
CASSYSRSGGAYNEQFF
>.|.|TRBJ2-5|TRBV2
TGTGCCAGCAGTGGCCGAGTATTGCAAGAGACCCAGTACTTC
CASSGRVLQETQYF
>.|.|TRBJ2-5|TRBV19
TGTGCCAGTAGTCGAGGGCAGAACCCACAAGAGACCCAGTACTTC
CASSRGQNPQETQYF
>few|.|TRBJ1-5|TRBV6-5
TGTGCCAGCAGGACTGCAGGGGTCAATCAGCCCCAGCATTTT
CASRTAGVNQPQHF
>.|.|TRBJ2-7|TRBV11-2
TGTGCCAGCAGCTTAGCGGGGTCGGGTTTCGACGAGCAGTACTTC
CASSLAGSGFDEQYF
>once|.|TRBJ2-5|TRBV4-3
TGCGCCAGCAGCCAAGACCTCCCACAGGGAGGGGAGACCCAGTACTTC
CASSQDLPQGGETQYF
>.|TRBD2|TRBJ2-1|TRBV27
TGTGCCAGCAGTACGATCACCAGCGGGGGGCGGGAGCAGTTCTTC
CASSTITSGGREQFF
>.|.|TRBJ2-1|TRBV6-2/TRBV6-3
TGTGCCAGCAGTGAGAGCGAAGCTACTGAGCAGTTCTTC
CASSESEATEQFF
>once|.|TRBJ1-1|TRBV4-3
TGCGCCAGCAGCCAAGAATCGGTCAACTCGGGTGAAGCTTTCTTT
CASSQESVNSGEAFF
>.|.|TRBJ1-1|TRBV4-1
TGCGCCAGCAGCCTTGGTCGGGGGGAAGATCGAATTGAAGCTTTCTTT
CASSLGRGEDRIEAFF
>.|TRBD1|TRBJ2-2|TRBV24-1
TGTGCCACCAGTGATCCCGGGACAGGGGGCACCGGGGAGCTGTTTTTT
CATSDPGTGGTGELFF
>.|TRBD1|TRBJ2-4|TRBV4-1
TGCGCCAGCAGCCAAAACAGGGGTGCTATAGAGATTCAGTACTTC
CASSQNRGAIEIQYF
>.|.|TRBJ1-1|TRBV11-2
TGTGCCAGCAGCTTAGAGGGGCTTACTGAAGCTTTCTTT
CASSLEGLTEAFF
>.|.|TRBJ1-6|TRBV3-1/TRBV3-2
TGTGCCAGCAGCCATAGACAGAAGAATTCACCCCTCCACTTT
CASSHRQKNSPLHF
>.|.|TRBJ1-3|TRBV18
TGTGCCAGCTCACCACCAAGGCGGGGGGCGTATGGAAACACCATATATTTT
CASSPPRRGAYGNTIYF
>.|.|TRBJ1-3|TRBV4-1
TGCGCCAGCAGCCCCTTAGGGGGACCTGGAAACACCATATATTTT
CASSPLGGPGNTIYF
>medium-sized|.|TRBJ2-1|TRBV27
TGTGCCAGCAGTTTTACGGTCGCGGGCGAGCAGTTCTTC
CASSFTVAGEQFF
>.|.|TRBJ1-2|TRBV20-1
TGCAGTGCTAGTTCAGGGCGGCCTAACTATGGCTACACCTTC
CSASSGRPNYGYTF
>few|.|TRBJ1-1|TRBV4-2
TGTGCCAGCAGCCAAGATCGCGGTGGGACTGAAGCTTTCTTT
CASSQDRGGTEAFF
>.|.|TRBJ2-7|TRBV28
TGTGCCAGCACCCCCAGGAACTACGAGCAGTACTTC
CASTPRNYEQYF
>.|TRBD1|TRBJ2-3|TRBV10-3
TGTGCCATCAGTGATGGGAGGATTTTACAGGGGGAGGATACGCAGTATTTT
CAISDGRILQGEDTQYF
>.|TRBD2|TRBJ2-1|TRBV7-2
TGTGCCAGCAGGACAGAGACTAGCGGGGGTGGTGAGCAGTTCTTC
CASRTETSGGGEQFF
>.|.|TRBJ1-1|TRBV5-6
TGTGCCAGCAGTCCTAGGAGGGTCAGGGAGAACACTGAAGCTTTCTTT
CASSPRRVRENTEAFF
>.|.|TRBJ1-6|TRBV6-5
TGTGCCAGCTTTCGGGGGGGCTTTAATTCACCCCTCCACTTT
CASFRGGFNSPLHF
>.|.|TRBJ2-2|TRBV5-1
TGCGCCAGCAGCTTGGCCTTAACCGGGGAGCTGTTTTTT
CASSLALTGELFF
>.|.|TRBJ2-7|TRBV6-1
TGTGCCAGCAGTGAAAAGAATCCCTTCAGGGGGGCCATCGAGCAGTACTTC
CASSEKNPFRGAIEQYF
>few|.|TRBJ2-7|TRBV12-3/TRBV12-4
TGTGCCAGCAGTTTAAGGGGATACGAGCAGTACTTC
CASSLRGYEQYF
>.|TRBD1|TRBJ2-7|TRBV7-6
TGTGCCAGCAGCTCCCGGGACAGCTCCTACGAGCAGTACTTC
CASSSRDSSYEQYF
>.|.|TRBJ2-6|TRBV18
TGTGCCAGCTCACCTCAGCAGGGTTCTGGGGCCAACGTCCTGACTTTC
CASSPQQGSGANVLTF
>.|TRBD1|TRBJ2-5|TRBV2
TGTGCCAGCATACTTGGGACAGCCGGGACCCAGTACTTC
CASILGTAGTQYF
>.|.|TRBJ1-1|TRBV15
TGTGCCACCAGCAGAGATCCGGCGGGACGGCTGAACACTGAAGCTTTCTTT
CATSRDPAGRLNTEAFF
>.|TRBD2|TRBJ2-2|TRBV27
TGTGCCAGTTTACGACTAGCGGGAGGGCCATCCACCGGGGAGCTGTTTTTT
CASLRLAGGPSTGELFF
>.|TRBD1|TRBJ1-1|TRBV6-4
TGTGCCAGCAGGAGAGACAGGGGGGAAACTGAAGCTTTCTTT
CASRRDRGETEAFF
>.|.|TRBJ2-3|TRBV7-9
TGTGCCAGCAGCTTAGGGACTTCTCTCACAGATACGCAGTATTTT
CASSLGTSLTDTQYF
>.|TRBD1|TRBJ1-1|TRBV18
TGTGCCAGCTCACCCGACAGGGCGGACACTGAAGCTTTCTTT
CASSPDRADTEAFF
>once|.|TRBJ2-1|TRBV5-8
TGTGCCAGCAGCCCTTCGGGACACTCCTACAATGAGCAGTTCTTC
CASSPSGHSYNEQFF
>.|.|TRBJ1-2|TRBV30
TGTGCCTGGAGTGATATAGGGAGCTATGGCTACACCTTC
CAWSDIGSYGYTF
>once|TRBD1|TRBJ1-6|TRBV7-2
TGTGCCAGCAGCTATCTCCCCGGGACAGGGGGTTCACCCCTCCACTTT
CASSYLPGTGGSPLHF
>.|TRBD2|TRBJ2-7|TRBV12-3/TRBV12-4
TGTGCCAGCAGGGGGGGGGGTGGGAACGAGCAGTACTTC
CASRGGGGNEQYF
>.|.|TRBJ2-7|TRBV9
TGTGCCAGCAGCGCTCTCGGGACTGCCTACGAGCAGTACTTC
CASSALGTAYEQYF
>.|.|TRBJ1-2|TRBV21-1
TGTGCCAGCAGCGGACAGCGGTACACCTTC
CASSGQRYTF
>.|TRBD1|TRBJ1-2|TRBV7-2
TGTGCCAGCAGCTTAGGGCCAGGGGGCAACTATGGCTACACCTTC
CASSLGPGGNYGYTF
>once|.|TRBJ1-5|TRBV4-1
TGCGCCAGCAGCCAAGTTCTCGCAGGTAATCTGCCCCAGCATTTT
CASSQVLAGNLPQHF
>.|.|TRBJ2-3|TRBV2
TGTGCCAGCAGCGGGGGTCAGGAGAGGGACACAGATACGCAGTATTTT
CASSGGQERDTDTQYF
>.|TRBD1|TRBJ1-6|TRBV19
TGTGCCAGTAGTATAAATTTACAGGGGAATTCACCCCTCCACTTT
CASSINLQGNSPLHF
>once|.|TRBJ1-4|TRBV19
TGTGCCAGTAGTAATCGACAGATTAATGAAAAACTGTTTTTT
CASSNRQINEKLFF
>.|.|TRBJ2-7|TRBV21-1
TGTGCCAGCAGCACTCGGACTAGACAGTACCACGAGCAGTACTTC
CASSTRTRQYHEQYF
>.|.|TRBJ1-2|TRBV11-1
TGTGCCAGCAGCTTAGGAAGGAGCGGGGGCTACACCTTC
CASSLGRSGGYTF
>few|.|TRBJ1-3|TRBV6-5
TGTGCCAGCATTGGGGGAGGGTCCGACACCATATATTTT
CASIGGGSDTIYF
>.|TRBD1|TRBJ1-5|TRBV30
TGTGCCTGGGGACAGGGATCGGGCAATCAGCCCCAGCATTTT
CAWGQGSGNQPQHF
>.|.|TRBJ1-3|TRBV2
TGTGCCAGCGCACTCCACTCGGGTGATTTCTCTGGAAACACCATATATTTT
CASALHSGDFSGNTIYF
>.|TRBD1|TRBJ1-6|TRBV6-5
TGTGCCAGCAGTTCTGGACAGGGGGTGGGTTCACCCCTCCACTTT
CASSSGQGVGSPLHF
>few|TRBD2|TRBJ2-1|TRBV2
TGTGCCAGCAGTTTGAATGGCGGGGGACCTAACAATGAGCAGTTCTTC
CASSLNGGGPNNEQFF